Following are 19 T cell receptor beta chains from one sample sequenced in a study of graft-versus-host responses after intestinal transplantation (dated by TCRdb to about 2021). Library creation used the immunoSEQ multiplex PCR assay. What TCRdb holds here is the immuneACCESS table cut down to in-frame rearrangements. Part of the clones is not present; checked against another copy, under half of the missing clones reflect an unresolved V gene, and the others are unexplained. Within this sample are 99,000 or so clones, with 86% of them counted one time only. Jointly, the top ten make up under 1.5% of the sample. The material sequenced was PBMCs, taken 255 days after intestinal transplant. The receptors stem from a human patient who received an intestinal transplant, so some T cells may come from the graft donor.

The rearrangement links TRBV19 to TRBJ1-2, with TRBD1 as a possible D gene (5 bases). The V gene's germline CDR1 is LNHDA and CDR2 SQIVND (reference sequence). V lost 6 bases to trimming and J lost 6 bases, with 14 bases between them. The CDR3 runs 13 residues. The CDR3 DNA follows: TGTGCCAGTAGACAAGGGACCTCAAATGGCTACACCTTC. This gives the protein CASRQGTSNGYTF. The full variable domain, rest sourced from reference TRBV19 and TRBJ1-2, is DGGITQSPKYLFRKEGQNVTLSCEQNLNHDAMYWYRQDPGQGLRLIYYSQIVNDFQKGDIAEGYSVSREKKESFPLTVTSAQKNPTAFYLCASRQGTSNGYTFGSGTRLTVV.

The chain links TRBV27 to TRBJ2-3; 9 bases map to TRBD1. V dropped 1 base and J dropped 3; count of bases not matched to a gene: 2. The length of the CDR3 is 15 residues. Germline V gene sequence: CDR1 MNHEY, CDR2 SMNVEV (reference sequence). For the CDR3, the DNA is TGTGCCAGCAGTTTATATGGGACAGGGACAGATACGCAGTATTTT. Translated: CASSLYGTGTDTQYF.

This chain links TRBV5-1 with TRBJ1-4; D call uncertain. The CDR3 length is 12 residues. Germline loops: CDR1 SGHRS, CDR2 YFSETQ. Deletions cut 4 bases from V and 6 bases from J, with 7 bases between. The CDR3: CASSPGDEKLFF. The CDR3 nucleotides read TGCGCCAGCAGCCCCGGGGATGAAAAACTGTTTTTT.

The chain is built from TRBV6-6 and TRBJ2-3; D possibly matches TRBD1 or TRBD2 (6 bases each). CDR1 MNHNY and CDR2 SVGAGI come from the germline V gene (reference sequence). CDR3 size: 15 residues. Trimming left V 4 bases short and J 6 bases short, with 17 bases between. The CDR3 DNA reads TGTGCCAGCAGTTCCTCGGGGGCCGGGGTTGATACGCAGTATTTT. Protein: CASSSSGAGVDTQYF.

The chain couples TRBV25-1 to TRBJ2-1, with TRBD1 matching 7 bases. The trim removed 6 bases at V and 4 bases at J, leaving 9 bases unmatched. Germline V gene data show CDR1 as MGHDK and CDR2 as SYGVNS. The CDR3 sequence is 15 residues long. The CDR3 sequence is CASRETGRPYNEQFF. The CDR3 region has the DNA TGTGCCAGCAGAGAGACAGGGAGACCTTACAATGAGCAGTTCTTC.

The J gene is TRBJ1-4, the V gene TRBV14, with a possible D match to TRBD1 (5 bases). This CDR3 has 14 amino acids. The V end was cut by 0 bases, the J end by 6 bases, with 8 bases between. Germline V gene data show CDR1 as SGHDN and CDR2 as FVKESK. The CDR3 nucleotides are TGTGCCAGCAGCCAAGAGTTGGGGGATGAAAAACTGTTTTTT. It encodes CASSQELGDEKLFF.

This sequence joins TRBV19 and TRBJ1-1; 8 nucleotides match TRBD1. The CDR3 sequence is 15 residues long. Germline CDR1 is LNHDA and CDR2 is SQIVND (reference sequence). With 2 bases clipped from V and 4 bases from J, the junction kept 6 bases outside the gene matches. The CDR3 loop reads CASSIQGAGTTEAFF. CDR3 DNA sequence: TGTGCCAGTAGTATACAGGGGGCTGGGACCACTGAAGCTTTCTTT.

The V call is TRBV5-1, the J call TRBJ2-5; D is uncertain. V was clipped by 0 bases and J by 2 bases, with 11 bases between them. The CDR3 length is 15 residues. Germline V gives CDR1 SGHRS, CDR2 YFSETQ. The CDR3 DNA reads TGCGCCAGCAGCTTGGAGGCACGGTCTCAAGAGACCCAGTACTTC. It yields the protein CASSLEARSQETQYF.

This chain joins TRBV7-6 and TRBJ2-5; D remains ambiguous. The length of the CDR3 is 13 residues. V lost 8 bases and J lost 2, with 12 bases in between. Germline CDR1 is SGHVS and CDR2 is FNYEAQ. CDR3 DNA: TGTGCCAGCGGTTGGCAGAATCAAGAGACCCAGTACTTC. It specifies CASGWQNQETQYF.

V and J are TRBV7-9 and TRBJ2-1, with 11 bases identical to TRBD2. The CDR3 spans 15 residues. J was trimmed by 7 bases and V by 1 base; bases with no gene match: 3. The V gene's germline CDR1 is SEHNR and CDR2 FQNEAQ (reference sequence). In nucleotides, the CDR3 is TGTGCCAGCAGCTTAGTAGCGGGGGGGCTGAATGAGCAGTTCTTC. Amino acids: CASSLVAGGLNEQFF. The full variable domain, with the rest looked up from reference TRBV7-9 and TRBJ2-1, is DTGVSQNPRHKITKRGQNVTFRCDPISEHNRLYWYRQTLGQGPEFLTYFQNEAQLEKSRLLSDRFSAERPKGSFSTLEIQRTEQGDSAMYLCASSLVAGGLNEQFFGPGTRLTVL.

The chain couples TRBV7-3 to TRBJ2-3; unclear D gene. The CDR3 runs to 13 residues. V was shortened by 4 bases and J by 1 base, with 6 bases between the two germline ends. Germline V gene lookup returns CDR1 SGHTA and CDR2 FQGTGA. Here the CDR3 reads CASSSRGTDTQYF. Written as DNA, the CDR3 is TGTGCCAGCAGCTCTCGGGGCACAGATACGCAGTATTTT.

V is TRBV5-1 and J is TRBJ1-2; D unresolved. V was pared by 4 bases and J by 0 bases, with 7 bases between. This CDR3 comprises 13 residues. From germline, CDR1 is SGHRS and CDR2 YFSETQ. The CDR3 region is CASSPDTNYGYTF. In DNA, the CDR3 is TGCGCCAGCAGCCCCGACACTAACTATGGCTACACCTTC.

This clone was observed a single time. This chain connects TRBV28 to TRBJ2-7; weak D call: TRBD1 (6 bases). The germline gives CDR1 MDHEN, CDR2 SYDVKM. The V and J ends lost 8 bases and 1 base respectively, with 21 bases between them. This CDR3 is built from 16 residues. As DNA, the CDR3 is TGTGCCAGCGCGGGCCCATGGGACACCTCTTCCTACGAGCAGTACTTC. Translated: CASAGPWDTSSYEQYF.

The rearrangement links TRBV7-9 to TRBJ1-3; unclear D gene. Trimming left V 6 bases short and J 4 bases short, with 7 bases between. The germline V gene encodes CDR1 SEHNR and CDR2 FQNEAQ (reference sequence). CDR3 length: 12 amino acids. CDR3 DNA: TGTGCCAGCAGATACGAGGGAAACACCATATATTTT. It yields the protein CASRYEGNTIYF. The full variable domain, completed using reference TRBV7-9 and TRBJ1-3, is DTGVSQNPRHKITKRGQNVTFRCDPISEHNRLYWYRQTLGQGPEFLTYFQNEAQLEKSRLLSDRFSAERPKGSFSTLEIQRTEQGDSAMYLCASRYEGNTIYFGEGSWLTVV.

The chain employs TRBV7-9 and TRBJ2-1; D ambiguous. This CDR3 has 16 amino acids. Trimming stripped 3 bases from V and 8 bases from J, with 20 bases between. Germline values: CDR1 SEHNR, CDR2 FQNEAQ (reference sequence). CDR3 DNA: TGTGCCAGCAGCTTGAATTCCGCAGCCCTGGGCGATGAGCAGTTCTTC. Translation gives CASSLNSAALGDEQFF.

The chain is built from TRBV2 and TRBJ2-1; 8 positions agree with TRBD1. V shed 6 bases, J shed 1 base, and the junction held 11 bases outside the gene matches. CDR3 size: 17 residues. Germline V gives CDR1 SNHLY, CDR2 FYNNEI. The CDR3 sequence is CASSGQGLSFSYNEQFF. CDR3 DNA sequence: TGTGCCAGCAGCGGACAGGGATTGAGTTTTTCCTACAATGAGCAGTTCTTC.

The V call is TRBV11-2, the J call TRBJ2-7; 7 bases are a match to TRBD2. Germline CDR1 reads SGHAT; CDR2 reads FQNNGV. The CDR3 totals 14 residues. The V and J ends lost 5 bases and 6 bases, in that order; junction bases with no gene match: 10. CDR3 sequence (DNA): TGTGCCAGCAGCATAACCGGGACTATCGGCGAGCAGTACTTC. It is translated as CASSITGTIGEQYF.

This chain joins TRBV5-4 and TRBJ2-7; 7 positions agree with TRBD1. CDR1 and CDR2 (germline): SGHNT, YYREEE (reference sequence). This CDR3 contains 14 residues. V shed 4 bases, J shed 1 base, and the junction held 5 bases outside the gene matches. Here the CDR3 reads CASSPQTGSYEQYF. CDR3 DNA sequence: TGTGCCAGCAGCCCACAGACAGGGTCCTACGAGCAGTACTTC.

The chain couples TRBV7-3 to TRBJ1-1; tentatively, D is TRBD1 (5 bases). The CDR3 contains 14 residues. V gave up 5 bases and J gave up 5 bases, with 15 bases separating them. Germline V gives CDR1 SGHTA, CDR2 FQGTGA. The chain's CDR3 is CASSLLGDETEAFF. In DNA form, the CDR3 reads TGTGCCAGCAGCCTACTGGGGGATGAGACTGAAGCTTTCTTT.